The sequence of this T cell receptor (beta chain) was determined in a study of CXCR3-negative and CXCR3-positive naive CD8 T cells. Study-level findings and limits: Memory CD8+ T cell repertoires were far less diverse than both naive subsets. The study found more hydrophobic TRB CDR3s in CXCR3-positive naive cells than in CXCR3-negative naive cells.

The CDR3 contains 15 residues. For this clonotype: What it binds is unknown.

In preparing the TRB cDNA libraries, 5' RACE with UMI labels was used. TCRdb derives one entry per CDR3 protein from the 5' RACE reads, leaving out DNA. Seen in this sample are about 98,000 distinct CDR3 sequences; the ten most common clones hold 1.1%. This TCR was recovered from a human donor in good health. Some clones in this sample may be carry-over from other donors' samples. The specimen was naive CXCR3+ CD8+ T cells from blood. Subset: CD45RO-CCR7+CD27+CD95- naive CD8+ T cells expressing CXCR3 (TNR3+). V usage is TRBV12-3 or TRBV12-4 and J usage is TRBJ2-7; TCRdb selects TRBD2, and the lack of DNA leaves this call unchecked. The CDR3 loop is CASSPRLAVSYEQYF.